The rows below give T cell receptor beta chains drawn from one sample of a study of cytomegalovirus exposure and HLA in healthy donors. Produced via immunoSEQ multiplex PCR; TCRdb's table is partial and in-frame only. Found here are about 190,000 clones, roughly 80% of them singletons; the top ten hold 1.6%. Sequenced input: PBMCs. These receptors came from a young woman in good health and CMV-seronegative. Both conserved end residues are part of each CDR3. A D gene is named only where the DNA matches it firmly. Size tells how often a clone was seen (once, few, many) or the class of an expanded clone, and some rows leave it out.

clone size: .
CDR3 length: 13
J gene: TRBJ1-6
V gene: TRBV29-1
D gene: .
CDR3 DNA: TGCAGCGTTGAGATCGGTGATAATTCACCCCTCCACTTT
CDR3 protein: CSVEIGDNSPLHF

clone size: .
CDR3 length: 17
J gene: TRBJ2-2
V gene: TRBV5-1
D gene: TRBD2
CDR3 DNA: TGCGCCAGCACCCGGGGGCTAGCGGGGGGTGCAACCGGGGAGCTGTTTTTT
CDR3 protein: CASTRGLAGGATGELFF

clone size: .
CDR3 length: 13
J gene: TRBJ1-1
V gene: TRBV19
D gene: .
CDR3 DNA: TGTGCCAGTAGTACCAGGACAGTAACTGAAGCTTTCTTT
CDR3 protein: CASSTRTVTEAFF

clone size: few
CDR3 length: 18
J gene: TRBJ1-4
V gene: TRBV30
D gene: TRBD1
CDR3 DNA: TGTGCCTGGGTTCCGGGACAGGGGCTGTATCGTAGTGGTGAAAAACTGTTTTTT
CDR3 protein: CAWVPGQGLYRSGEKLFF

clone size: .
CDR3 length: 13
J gene: TRBJ1-2
V gene: TRBV29-1
D gene: .
CDR3 DNA: TGCAGCGTTGAAGGGCAGGGACTCTATGGCTACACCTTC
CDR3 protein: CSVEGQGLYGYTF

clone size: .
CDR3 length: 14
J gene: TRBJ2-7
V gene: TRBV30
D gene: .
CDR3 DNA: TGTGCCTGGAGTGTAAGACTCAAAACCTACGAGCAGTACTTC
CDR3 protein: CAWSVRLKTYEQYF

clone size: .
CDR3 length: 15
J gene: TRBJ1-2
V gene: TRBV15
D gene: .
CDR3 DNA: TGTGCCACCAGCAAAGAAGGAACAGGGACCTATGGCTACACCTTC
CDR3 protein: CATSKEGTGTYGYTF

clone size: once
CDR3 length: 16
J gene: TRBJ2-3
V gene: TRBV4-2
D gene: .
CDR3 DNA: TGTGCCAGCAGCCCGCCTTTGGGGCATGGAGCAGATACGCAGTATTTT
CDR3 protein: CASSPPLGHGADTQYF

clone size: .
CDR3 length: 17
J gene: TRBJ2-1
V gene: TRBV4-1
D gene: TRBD2
CDR3 DNA: TGCGCCAGCAGCTCTCTCCTCCTAGCGGGGGCTTACAATGAGCAGTTCTTC
CDR3 protein: CASSSLLLAGAYNEQFF

clone size: .
CDR3 length: 17
J gene: TRBJ2-5
V gene: TRBV5-1
D gene: .
CDR3 DNA: TGCGCCAGCAGCTTTTCCCCCGGGGGTAAACTTCAAGAGACCCAGTACTTC
CDR3 protein: CASSFSPGGKLQETQYF

clone size: few
CDR3 length: 15
J gene: TRBJ2-4
V gene: TRBV27
D gene: TRBD1
CDR3 DNA: TGTGCCAGCAGTTTGAACGTCCGGGACAGAAACATTCAGTACTTC
CDR3 protein: CASSLNVRDRNIQYF

clone size: .
CDR3 length: 15
J gene: TRBJ2-7
V gene: TRBV28
D gene: .
CDR3 DNA: TGTGCCAGCAGTTTCTCCTGGCGCAGGGCGTACGAGCAGTACTTC
CDR3 protein: CASSFSWRRAYEQYF

clone size: .
CDR3 length: 15
J gene: TRBJ1-2
V gene: TRBV9
D gene: .
CDR3 DNA: TGTGCCAGCAGCGCAACGACCGGACAATCGGGCGGCTACACCTTC
CDR3 protein: CASSATTGQSGGYTF

clone size: few
CDR3 length: 12
J gene: TRBJ2-1
V gene: TRBV5-1
D gene: .
CDR3 DNA: TGCGCCAGCAGCTTGGCAAACAATGAGCAGTTCTTC
CDR3 protein: CASSLANNEQFF

clone size: .
CDR3 length: 13
J gene: TRBJ2-4
V gene: TRBV5-4
D gene: TRBD1
CDR3 DNA: TGTGCCAGCAGCTGGGACAGTAGAGACATTCAGTACTTC
CDR3 protein: CASSWDSRDIQYF

clone size: .
CDR3 length: 16
J gene: TRBJ1-6
V gene: TRBV7-9
D gene: TRBD1
CDR3 DNA: TGTTCCAGCACCTCAGACAGGGCCACCTATAATTCACCCCTCCACTTT
CDR3 protein: CSSTSDRATYNSPLHF

clone size: .
CDR3 length: 13
J gene: TRBJ2-3
V gene: TRBV19
D gene: .
CDR3 DNA: TGTGCCAGTAGTATACGTCAGACAGATACGCAGTATTTT
CDR3 protein: CASSIRQTDTQYF

clone size: .
CDR3 length: 13
J gene: TRBJ1-2
V gene: TRBV18
D gene: .
CDR3 DNA: TGTGCCAGCTCAACAGACAGCAACTATGGCTACACCTTC
CDR3 protein: CASSTDSNYGYTF

clone size: once
CDR3 length: 15
J gene: TRBJ1-1
V gene: TRBV11-2
D gene: TRBD1
CDR3 DNA: TGTGCCAGCAGCCCCCCCGGGACAGGGAGTCCTGAAGCTTTCTTT
CDR3 protein: CASSPPGTGSPEAFF

clone size: .
CDR3 length: 15
J gene: TRBJ1-3
V gene: TRBV4-1
D gene: .
CDR3 DNA: TGCGCCAGCAGCCAACGGGGTCTCTCTGGAAACACCATATATTTT
CDR3 protein: CASSQRGLSGNTIYF

clone size: .
CDR3 length: 13
J gene: TRBJ1-1
V gene: TRBV10-1
D gene: .
CDR3 DNA: TGCGCCAGCAGACAGAGTTTGAACACTGAAGCTTTCTTT
CDR3 protein: CASRQSLNTEAFF

clone size: .
CDR3 length: 16
J gene: TRBJ2-2
V gene: TRBV2
D gene: .
CDR3 DNA: TGTGCCAGCAGTCTGGTATTCCCACGAGGGACCGGGGAGCTGTTTTTT
CDR3 protein: CASSLVFPRGTGELFF

clone size: .
CDR3 length: 16
J gene: TRBJ2-3
V gene: TRBV14
D gene: .
CDR3 DNA: TGTGCCAGCAGCCATAACAGGGAGATTGTCTCAGATACGCAGTATTTT
CDR3 protein: CASSHNREIVSDTQYF

clone size: .
CDR3 length: 16
J gene: TRBJ2-7
V gene: TRBV19
D gene: TRBD2
CDR3 DNA: TGTGCCAGTAGTATTGGTCTAGCGGGAGGGTCCTACGAGCAGTACTTC
CDR3 protein: CASSIGLAGGSYEQYF

clone size: once
CDR3 length: 17
J gene: TRBJ2-5
V gene: TRBV4-1
D gene: .
CDR3 DNA: TGCGCCAGCAGCCAAGACGCCGGGCGGGTACCTCAAGAGACCCAGTACTTC
CDR3 protein: CASSQDAGRVPQETQYF

clone size: .
CDR3 length: 12
J gene: TRBJ1-3
V gene: TRBV28
D gene: .
CDR3 DNA: TGTGCCAGCAGCCCCTCCGGAAACACCATATATTTT
CDR3 protein: CASSPSGNTIYF

clone size: few
CDR3 length: 15
J gene: TRBJ1-1
V gene: TRBV5-1
D gene: TRBD1
CDR3 DNA: TGCGCCAGCAGGAAAGCGGGACAGGGTTGGACTGAAGCTTTCTTT
CDR3 protein: CASRKAGQGWTEAFF

clone size: .
CDR3 length: 15
J gene: TRBJ2-1
V gene: TRBV2
D gene: TRBD2
CDR3 DNA: TGTGCCAGCAGGCAGACTAGCGGGGCCTACAATGAGCAGTTCTTC
CDR3 protein: CASRQTSGAYNEQFF

clone size: .
CDR3 length: 15
J gene: TRBJ2-5
V gene: TRBV28
D gene: TRBD1
CDR3 DNA: TGTGCCAGCAGTCCCGACAGGGTACGTCAAGAGACCCAGTACTTC
CDR3 protein: CASSPDRVRQETQYF

clone size: .
CDR3 length: 14
J gene: TRBJ1-5
V gene: TRBV18
D gene: TRBD1
CDR3 DNA: TGTGCCAGCTCACCAGAGACAGGGGGCGAGCCCCAGCATTTT
CDR3 protein: CASSPETGGEPQHF

clone size: .
CDR3 length: 15
J gene: TRBJ1-2
V gene: TRBV15
D gene: .
CDR3 DNA: TGTGCCACCAGCAGAGAACACAGCCTTTTCTATGGCTACACCTTC
CDR3 protein: CATSREHSLFYGYTF

clone size: .
CDR3 length: 14
J gene: TRBJ1-5
V gene: TRBV7-9
D gene: .
CDR3 DNA: TGTGCCAGCAGCTTTTCCTCCTCAGGGCAGCCCCAGCATTTT
CDR3 protein: CASSFSSSGQPQHF

clone size: .
CDR3 length: 15
J gene: TRBJ2-5
V gene: TRBV19
D gene: .
CDR3 DNA: TGTGCCAGTACCCGAAGGGGAACGGCTGGAGAGACCCAGTACTTC
CDR3 protein: CASTRRGTAGETQYF

clone size: .
CDR3 length: 14
J gene: TRBJ2-3
V gene: TRBV10-3
D gene: TRBD1
CDR3 DNA: TGTGCCATCAGTCCGGGACAGGGGTTAGATACGCAGTATTTT
CDR3 protein: CAISPGQGLDTQYF

clone size: few
CDR3 length: 13
J gene: TRBJ1-2
V gene: TRBV28
D gene: .
CDR3 DNA: TGTGCCAGCAGGGAATCAGGGGTTGGAGGCTACACCTTC
CDR3 protein: CASRESGVGGYTF

clone size: .
CDR3 length: 13
J gene: TRBJ1-1
V gene: TRBV19
D gene: .
CDR3 DNA: TGTGCCAGTAGTATGCCAGGGGCAAGGGCGGCTTTCTTT
CDR3 protein: CASSMPGARAAFF

clone size: few
CDR3 length: 15
J gene: TRBJ2-7
V gene: TRBV6-1
D gene: TRBD1
CDR3 DNA: TGTGCCAGCAGTATTGAGGACAGGGGTGTTCACGAGCAGTACTTC
CDR3 protein: CASSIEDRGVHEQYF

clone size: .
CDR3 length: 15
J gene: TRBJ1-1
V gene: TRBV28
D gene: TRBD1
CDR3 DNA: TGTGCCAGCAGACCCCGGGACAGGGGGAACACTGAAGCTTTCTTT
CDR3 protein: CASRPRDRGNTEAFF

clone size: .
CDR3 length: 16
J gene: TRBJ2-3
V gene: TRBV4-1
D gene: TRBD2
CDR3 DNA: TGCGCCAGCAGCCAAGGACTAGCGTTGGGGACAGATACGCAGTATTTT
CDR3 protein: CASSQGLALGTDTQYF

clone size: .
CDR3 length: 13
J gene: TRBJ2-3
V gene: TRBV10-2
D gene: .
CDR3 DNA: TGCGCCTCCAAGGAGGGCGGCACAGATACGCAGTATTTT
CDR3 protein: CASKEGGTDTQYF

clone size: few
CDR3 length: 13
J gene: TRBJ1-3
V gene: TRBV15
D gene: .
CDR3 DNA: TGTGCCACCAGCAGAGATCCCCAGTACACCATATATTTT
CDR3 protein: CATSRDPQYTIYF

clone size: .
CDR3 length: 13
J gene: TRBJ2-7
V gene: TRBV10-3
D gene: .
CDR3 DNA: TGTGCCATCAGCCCGGACGGGAGCTACGAGCAGTACTTC
CDR3 protein: CAISPDGSYEQYF

clone size: once
CDR3 length: 16
J gene: TRBJ2-6
V gene: TRBV7-8
D gene: .
CDR3 DNA: TGTGCCAGCAGCTCGAGCACGTGGTCTGGGGCCAACGTCCTGACTTTC
CDR3 protein: CASSSSTWSGANVLTF

clone size: few
CDR3 length: 12
J gene: TRBJ2-7
V gene: TRBV30
D gene: TRBD2
CDR3 DNA: TGTGCCCTGGGGGGAGGGGTGGACGAGCAGTACTTC
CDR3 protein: CALGGGVDEQYF